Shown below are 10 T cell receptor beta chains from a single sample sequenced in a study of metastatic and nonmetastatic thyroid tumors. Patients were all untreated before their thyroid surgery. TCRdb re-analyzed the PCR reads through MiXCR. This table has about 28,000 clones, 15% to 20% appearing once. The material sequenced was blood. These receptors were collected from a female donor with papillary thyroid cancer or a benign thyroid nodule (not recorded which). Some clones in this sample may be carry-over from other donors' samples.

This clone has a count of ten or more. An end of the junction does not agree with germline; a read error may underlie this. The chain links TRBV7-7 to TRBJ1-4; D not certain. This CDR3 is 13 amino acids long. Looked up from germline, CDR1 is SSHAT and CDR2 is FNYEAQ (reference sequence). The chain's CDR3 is CASSLVPVEKLFF. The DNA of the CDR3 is TGTGCTAGCAGCTTAGTTCCCGTTGAAAAACTGTTTTTT.

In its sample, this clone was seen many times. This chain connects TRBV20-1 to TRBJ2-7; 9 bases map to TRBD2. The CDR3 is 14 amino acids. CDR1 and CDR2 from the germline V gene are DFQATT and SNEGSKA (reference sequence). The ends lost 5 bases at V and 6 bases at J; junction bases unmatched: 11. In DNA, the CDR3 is TGCAGTGCTCTTAGCGGGAGCGCGCTGGGCGAGCAGTACTTC. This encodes CSALSGSALGEQYF.

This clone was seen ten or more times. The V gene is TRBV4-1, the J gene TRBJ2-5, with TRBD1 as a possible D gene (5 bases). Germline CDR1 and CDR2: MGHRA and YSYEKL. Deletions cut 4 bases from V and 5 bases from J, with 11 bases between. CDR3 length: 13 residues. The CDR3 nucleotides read TGCGCCAGCAGCCGTCCCGCAGGGGAGACCCAGTACTTC. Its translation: CASSRPAGETQYF.

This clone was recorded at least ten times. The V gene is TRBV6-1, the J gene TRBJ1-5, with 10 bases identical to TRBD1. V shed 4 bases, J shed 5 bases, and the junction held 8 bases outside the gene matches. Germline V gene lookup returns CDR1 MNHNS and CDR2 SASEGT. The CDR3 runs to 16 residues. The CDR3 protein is CASSGYGDRGDQPQHF. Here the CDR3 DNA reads TGTGCCAGCAGTGGTTACGGGGACAGGGGTGATCAGCCCCAGCATTTT.

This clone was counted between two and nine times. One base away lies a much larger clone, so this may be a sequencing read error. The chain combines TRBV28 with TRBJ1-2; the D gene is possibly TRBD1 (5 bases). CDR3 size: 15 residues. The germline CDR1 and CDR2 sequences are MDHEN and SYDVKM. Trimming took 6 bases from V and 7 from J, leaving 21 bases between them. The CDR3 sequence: CASRATAGIVSGYTF. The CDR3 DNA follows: TGTGCCAGCAGAGCGACAGCGGGAATAGTTTCTGGCTACACCTTC.

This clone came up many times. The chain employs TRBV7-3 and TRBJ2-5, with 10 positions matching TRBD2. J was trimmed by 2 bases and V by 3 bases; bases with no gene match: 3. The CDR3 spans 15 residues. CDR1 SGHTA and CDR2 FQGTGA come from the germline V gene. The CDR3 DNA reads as TGTGCCAGCAGCTTCAGCGGGAGGGGGCAAGAGACCCAGTACTTC. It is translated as CASSFSGRGQETQYF.

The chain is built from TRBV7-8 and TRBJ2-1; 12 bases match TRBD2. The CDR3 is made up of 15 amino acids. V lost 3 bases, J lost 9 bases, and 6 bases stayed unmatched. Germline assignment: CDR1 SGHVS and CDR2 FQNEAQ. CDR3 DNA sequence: TGTGCCAGCAGCTTCACTAGCGGGAGGTTTGTTGAGCAGTTCTTC. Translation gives CASSFTSGRFVEQFF.

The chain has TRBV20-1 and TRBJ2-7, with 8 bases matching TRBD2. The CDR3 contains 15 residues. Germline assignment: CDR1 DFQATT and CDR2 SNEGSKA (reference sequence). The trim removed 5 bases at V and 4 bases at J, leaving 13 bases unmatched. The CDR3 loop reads CSAGPEGLVGYEQYF. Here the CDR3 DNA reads TGCAGTGCTGGGCCTGAGGGACTAGTAGGGTACGAGCAGTACTTC.

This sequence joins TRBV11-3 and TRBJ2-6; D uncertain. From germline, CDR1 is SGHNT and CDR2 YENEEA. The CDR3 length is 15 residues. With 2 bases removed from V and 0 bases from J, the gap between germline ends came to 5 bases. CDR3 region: CASSLRRSGANVLTF. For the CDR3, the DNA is TGTGCCAGCAGCTTACGGCGCTCTGGGGCCAACGTCCTGACTTTC.

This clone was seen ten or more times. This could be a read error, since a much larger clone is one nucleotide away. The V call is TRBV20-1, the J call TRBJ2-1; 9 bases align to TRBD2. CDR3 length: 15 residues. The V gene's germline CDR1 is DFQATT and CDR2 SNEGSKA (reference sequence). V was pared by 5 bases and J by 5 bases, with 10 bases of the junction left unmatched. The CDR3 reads CSAHRTSDVHNEQFF. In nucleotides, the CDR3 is TGCAGTGCTCATCGGACTAGCGACGTCCACAATGAGCAGTTCTTC.